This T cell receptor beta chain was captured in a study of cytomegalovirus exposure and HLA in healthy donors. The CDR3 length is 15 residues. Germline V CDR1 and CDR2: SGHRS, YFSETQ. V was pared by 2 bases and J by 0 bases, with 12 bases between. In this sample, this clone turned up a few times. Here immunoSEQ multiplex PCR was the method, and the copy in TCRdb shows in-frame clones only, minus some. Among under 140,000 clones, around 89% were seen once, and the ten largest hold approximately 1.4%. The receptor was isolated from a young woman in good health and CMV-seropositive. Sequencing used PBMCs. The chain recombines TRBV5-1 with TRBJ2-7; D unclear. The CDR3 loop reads CASSFSTFSSYEQYF. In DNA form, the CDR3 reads TGCGCCAGCAGCTTTTCGACATTCAGCTCCTACGAGCAGTACTTC.